The subject of this entry is one TCR beta chain. The antigen remains undetermined. The source of the sample is a study of cytomegalovirus exposure and HLA in healthy donors. Overall study context: From HLA-typed donors, an early data release held tens of millions of unique TCRs. Study-level findings and limits: Researchers reported in a later analysis that a missense DCLRE1C variant was tied to TCR beta V- and J-gene trimming. Analysis performed later found roughly 17,000 TCR beta sequences associated with HLA alleles at 0.05 false discovery rate. A prior analysis recorded that most TCR beta V segments were productive about 87% or about 30% of the time.

The PCR used 60 Vbeta and 13 Jbeta primers. TCRdb keeps only in-frame clones here, not all; method: immunoSEQ multiplex PCR. The table records roughly 110,000 clones, approximately 80% of them present only once. The trim removed 1 base at V and 7 bases at J, leaving 9 bases unmatched. CDR3 length: 16 amino acids. CDR1 is MNHEY, CDR2 SMNVEV, per germline (reference sequence). The chain recombines TRBV27 with TRBJ1-4; TRBD1 matches 7 bases. The clonotype comes from a man in his fifties or sixties in good health and CMV-seronegative. Sequencing input: PBMCs. DNA for the CDR3: TGTGCCAGCAGTTTATTCTTGGGACAGCCCGGTGAAAAACTGTTTTTT. Translating it yields CASSLFLGQPGEKLFF.